The source of this T cell receptor (beta chain) is a study of OX40 agonist ivuxolimab in advanced cancers. The protocol was immunoSEQ multiplex PCR, while the TCRdb copy is restricted to in-frame clones and leaves out a portion. The data hold under 150,000 clones, with 85% to 90% observed a single time. The sequence was obtained from an adult with an advanced solid tumor such as melanoma, head and neck, liver or kidney cancer. Here the sequenced sample was CD4+ or CD8+ T cells sorted from blood, taken in a trial of the OX40 agonist ivuxolimab.

CDR3 sequence (DNA): TGTGCCAGTAGTAGTCCTAGCGGGGGCGTTAACATTCAGTACTTC. Its protein is CASSSPSGGVNIQYF. The V call is TRBV19, the J call TRBJ2-4; 10 bases line up with TRBD2. V lost 4 bases to trimming and J lost 7 bases; unmatched junction nucleotides: 7. The CDR3 is 15 amino acids. Germline loops: CDR1 LNHDA, CDR2 SQIVND (reference sequence).